This TCR beta chain came from a study of blood T cell repertoires in COVID-19. Overall study: T cells, B-cell-depleted T cells, or PBMCs provided the cDNA or gDNA that served as material.

CDR3 length: 14 residues. Germline lookup yields CDR1 SGHAT and CDR2 FQNNGV. V lost 5 bases, J lost 5 bases, and 6 bases stayed unmatched. Assay used: immunoSEQ multiplex PCR; TCRdb lists only in-frame clones, some missing. The sample lists more than 110,000 clones; 84% were seen once. Sequenced input: PBMCs or T cells enriched from blood (not recorded which). This TCR derives from a man aged 40-49 years with acute COVID-19. The chain couples TRBV11-2 to TRBJ1-1; 9 bases are a match to TRBD1. The CDR3 loop is CASSPGQGRTEAFF. DNA of the CDR3: TGTGCCAGCAGCCCGGGACAGGGAAGGACTGAAGCTTTCTTT.